The count of the clone carrying this T cell receptor beta chain is one. This entry comes from a study of blood T cells in healthy people across ages. It was with a sample-barcoded 5' primer and a J-beta primer mix that a second PCR of roughly 7 to 12 cycles was run. TCRdb independently ran MiXCR on the 5' RACE reads; one entry per CDR3 protein. The sample holds fewer than 2,000,000 distinct CDR3 sequences, roughly 30% seen once. Staff drew around 10 milliliters of peripheral blood from each donor. Researchers isolated at least 7 million PBMCs per sample. V shed 6 bases and J 6 bases; nucleotides not matched to a gene: 11. The CDR3 contains 15 residues.

Input material: blood. The receptor comes from a woman aged 25-40 years in good health. The chain employs TRBV12-3 or TRBV12-4 and TRBJ2-7, with 10 bases matching TRBD1. The DNA of the CDR3 is TGTGCCAGCAGAGGTGGGGGACAGGGGACCTGCGAGCAGTACTTC. Its protein product is CASRGGGQGTCEQYF.